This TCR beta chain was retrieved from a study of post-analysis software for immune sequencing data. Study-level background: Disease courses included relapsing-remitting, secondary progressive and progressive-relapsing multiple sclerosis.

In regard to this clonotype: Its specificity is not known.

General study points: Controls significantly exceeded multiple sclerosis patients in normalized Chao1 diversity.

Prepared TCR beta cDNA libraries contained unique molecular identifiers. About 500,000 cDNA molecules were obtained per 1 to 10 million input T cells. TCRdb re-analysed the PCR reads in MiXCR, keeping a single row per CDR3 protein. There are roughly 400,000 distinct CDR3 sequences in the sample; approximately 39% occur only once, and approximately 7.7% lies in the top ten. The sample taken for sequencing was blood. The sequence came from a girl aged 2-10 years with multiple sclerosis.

CDR3 nucleotide sequence: TGTGCCAGCAGCCCTGGGACAGGGAAACCCTCCGGGGGGGAGCAGTACTTC. Amino acids: CASSPGTGKPSGGEQYF. This chain uses TRBV6-6 with TRBJ2-7; 9 bases line up with TRBD1. The CDR3 has 17 residues. From germline, CDR1 is MNHNY and CDR2 SVGAGI (reference sequence). Germline trimming cut 6 bases from V and 7 bases from J; bases unmatched to any gene: 19.